This T cell receptor beta chain was identified during a study of shared clonotypes between healthy human individuals. Study as a whole: Donor composition was a couple of women and three men, aged 18 to 49.

Every immunoSEQ plate was one replicate of a subset's evenly spread DNA. Assay: immunoSEQ multiplex PCR; the TCRdb copy retains only in-frame clones and omits some. Of about 2.3 million clones listed, around 93% are singletons. Between the trimmed V and J ends, which lost 6 bases and 15 bases, there was a span of 17 bases. The CDR3 covers 12 residues. Germline assignment: CDR1 LNHDA and CDR2 SQIVND (reference sequence). This clone was seen only once. Its antigen is as yet unknown. General observations from the study: Richness estimates generally favored naive over memory subsets. Sharing across a few donors was seen in around 5% of naive CD4 clonotypes.

Sequenced: naive CD4+ T cells from PBMCs. The subset is: CD45RA+ positively selected. J is TRBJ2-2 and V is TRBV19; no definite D call. This receptor was identified in a man younger than 35 in good health. Some clones in this sample may be carry-over from other donors' samples. The CDR3 nucleotides read TGTGCCAGTAGCCCCATAGGTGGGGTGGTGTTTTTT. It encodes CASSPIGGVVFF.